These T cell receptor beta chains were read from a single sample in a study of T-cell memory formation after mild COVID-19. TCRdb independently ran MiXCR on the 5' RACE reads; one entry per CDR3 protein. The data hold around 310,000 distinct CDR3 sequences, with less than 25% observed a single time. The sample was PBMCs or a T cell subset sorted from them (not recorded which). The receptors come from a man between 18 and 29 years old who had mild COVID-19 (a few samples of this study predate the infection). Cell type and time point are not known. Both conserved end residues are part of each CDR3. Fields, in order: D gene, clone size, J gene, V gene, CDR3 DNA, CDR3 protein. D genes are given only for firm matches. The size of a clone is reported for some rows only, either as once, few or many, or as a class for expanded clones.

NA | few | TRBJ2-3 | TRBV24-1 | TGTGCCACCAGTGATGGGCAGGCGATGAGCCGAGATACGCAGTATTTT | CATSDGQAMSRDTQYF
NA | few | TRBJ2-2 | TRBV7-9 | TGTGCCAGCAGCTTATACCCAGACAGTTTTAACACCGGGGAGCTGTTTTTT | CASSLYPDSFNTGELFF
NA | few | TRBJ1-1 | TRBV7-2 | TGTGCCAGCAGCTTAGAAAGTAGGCTAGGGGCTTTCTTT | CASSLESRLGAFF
NA | many | TRBJ2-1 | TRBV5-1 | TGCGCCAGCAGCTTGGCCCGCGGGGAGCAGTTCTTC | CASSLARGEQFF
NA | NA | TRBJ2-5 | TRBV4-3 | TGCGCCAGCAGCCAAGCGCAGGGGTTCGGGGAGACCCAGTACTTC | CASSQAQGFGETQYF
NA | NA | TRBJ2-3 | TRBV7-2 | TGTGCCAGCAGCTTAGGGTGGGGGGTTCACACAGATACGCAGTATTTT | CASSLGWGVHTDTQYF
NA | NA | TRBJ2-3 | TRBV7-8 | TGTGCCAGCCCTTCCGGGGATACGCAGTATTTT | CASPSGDTQYF
TRBD2 | few | TRBJ2-3 | TRBV12-3/TRBV12-4 | TGTGCCAGCAGTTTACGGCGGGGGATAGATACGCAGTATTTT | CASSLRRGIDTQYF
NA | many | TRBJ1-1 | TRBV5-1 | TGCGCCAGCAGCTTGGAGGGGAAGGACACTGAAGCTTTCTTT | CASSLEGKDTEAFF
NA | NA | TRBJ2-2 | TRBV7-2 | TGTGCCAGCACCCAGTCGAGGCCCCCCACCGGGGAGCTGTTTTTT | CASTQSRPPTGELFF
NA | few | TRBJ2-3 | TRBV6-5 | TGTGCCAGCAGTTACAGGGTTGGCACAGATACGCAGTATTTT | CASSYRVGTDTQYF
NA | few | TRBJ2-3 | TRBV6-2/TRBV6-3 | TGTGCCAGCAGGAATAGCTTCTACGATACGCAGTATTTT | CASRNSFYDTQYF
TRBD1 | NA | TRBJ2-3 | TRBV27 | TGTGCCAGCAATGGACAGGGGAGGTCGGATACGCAGTATTTT | CASNGQGRSDTQYF
TRBD1 | few | TRBJ1-4 | TRBV5-1 | TGCGCCAGCAGCACAGGGGGACCCGCAACTAATGAAAAACTGTTTTTT | CASSTGGPATNEKLFF
NA | NA | TRBJ1-1 | TRBV27 | TGTGCCAGCAGTTCTTGGGGGCAGGGTGACACTGAAGCTTTCTTT | CASSSWGQGDTEAFF
NA | NA | TRBJ2-1 | TRBV7-3 | TGTGCCAGCAGCTTAATTGGCGGGGAGACCAATGAGCAGTTCTTC | CASSLIGGETNEQFF
NA | few | TRBJ2-2 | TRBV7-2 | TGTGCCAGCAGTTCCCGTCTGGGGGACACCGGGGAGCTGTTTTTT | CASSSRLGDTGELFF
TRBD1 | few | TRBJ2-5 | TRBV24-1 | TGTGCCACCAGTGACCCCACGACAGGGACCGAGACCCAGTACTTC | CATSDPTTGTETQYF
NA | NA | TRBJ1-3 | TRBV7-8 | TGTGCCAGCAGCTTACCCAGGGCCCTCTCTGGAAACACCATATATTTT | CASSLPRALSGNTIYF
NA | NA | TRBJ2-2 | TRBV6-2/TRBV6-3 | TGTGCCAGCAGTTACGTAATGGTACCCGGGGAGCTGTTTTTT | CASSYVMVPGELFF
NA | few | TRBJ1-2 | TRBV6-2/TRBV6-3 | TGTGCCAGCAGTTACGGGGTTGACTATGGCTACACCTTC | CASSYGVDYGYTF
TRBD1 | NA | TRBJ2-7 | TRBV11-2 | TGTGCCAGCAGCCCTCCAGACAGGGGGCCTGACGAGCAGTACTTC | CASSPPDRGPDEQYF
TRBD1 | NA | TRBJ2-7 | TRBV20-1 | TGCAGTGCAGCAGGACAGGGGGATTACGAGCAGTACTTC | CSAAGQGDYEQYF
NA | NA | TRBJ1-2 | TRBV27 | TGTGCCAGCAGTACGAGGTTAACTTACGGCTACACCTTC | CASSTRLTYGYTF
NA | NA | TRBJ1-3 | TRBV5-1 | TGCGCCAGCAAGAGAGACCCTGGAAACACCATATATTTT | CASKRDPGNTIYF
NA | NA | TRBJ2-5 | TRBV7-2 | TGTGCCAGCAGCCGATTGTACCGGGAGACCCAGTACTTC | CASSRLYRETQYF
TRBD1 | NA | TRBJ2-1 | TRBV14 | TGTGCCAGCAGCCAAGTTTTCTATACGACAGGGCGCTCCTACAATGAGCAGTTCTTC | CASSQVFYTTGRSYNEQFF
NA | NA | TRBJ1-1 | TRBV10-2 | TGCGCCAGCAGTGAAACGGGGGGAATCACTGAAGCTTTCTTT | CASSETGGITEAFF
NA | NA | TRBJ1-3 | TRBV12-3/TRBV12-4 | TGTGCCAGCAGTTTATGGGGGATTGGAAACACCATATATTTT | CASSLWGIGNTIYF